Following are 16 T cell receptor beta chains from one sample sequenced in a study of shared clonotypes between healthy human individuals. TCRdb's copy holds only in-frame clones and misses some; the assay was immunoSEQ multiplex PCR. In the table there are under 1,100,000 clones, about 70% of which are singletons. The sample consisted of memory CD4+ T cells sorted from blood. Noted subset: CD45RA-negative fraction. These receptor sequences come from a man aged 18 to 30 in good health.

The chain is built from TRBV10-3 and TRBJ1-4; tentatively, D is TRBD1 (5 bases). Germline CDR1 ENHRY, CDR2 SYGVKD. V lost 0 bases and J 6 bases, leaving 11 bases between the germline ends. The CDR3 length is 15 residues. This CDR3 reads CAISESKGGDEKLFF. The CDR3 coding sequence is TGTGCCATCAGTGAGTCGAAGGGAGGGGATGAAAAACTGTTTTTT.

This chain links TRBV6-5 with TRBJ1-4; TRBD1 is a possible D gene (6 bases). CDR1 and CDR2 from the germline V gene are MNHEY and SVGAGI. The CDR3 length is 15 residues. V gave up 2 bases and J gave up 5 bases, with 12 bases separating them. Here the CDR3 reads CASSYSWTDNEKLFF. In nucleotides, the CDR3 is TGTGCCAGCAGTTACAGTTGGACAGACAATGAAAAACTGTTTTTT.

The V call is TRBV11-2, the J call TRBJ2-2, with D unclear. Deletions cut 7 bases from V and 0 bases from J, with 15 bases between. The CDR3 loop spans 16 amino acids. Germline V gene lookup returns CDR1 SGHAT and CDR2 FQNNGV. This CDR3 is CASNPRLEPNTGELFF. The CDR3 region has the DNA TGTGCCAGCAACCCAAGGCTAGAACCGAACACCGGGGAGCTGTTTTTT.

The gene calls are TRBV6-1 and TRBJ2-5; D remains unclear. Trimming shortened V by 2 bases and J by 5 bases, and 9 bases separated the two germline ends. This CDR3 has 13 amino acids. Germline CDR1 reads MNHNS; CDR2 reads SASEGT. CDR3 region: CASSEMVGETQYF. Here the CDR3 DNA reads TGTGCCAGCAGTGAAATGGTCGGGGAGACCCAGTACTTC.

The J gene is TRBJ2-6, the V gene TRBV2; tentative D call: TRBD1 (6 bases). Germline CDR1 is SNHLY and CDR2 is FYNNEI. V dropped 5 bases and J dropped 0 bases, with 8 bases sitting between them. The CDR3 is 15 residues long. Here the CDR3 DNA reads TGTGCCAGCAGTTCAGGGGACTCTGGGGCCAACGTCCTGACTTTC. Translating it yields CASSSGDSGANVLTF.

This clone was found a few times. This chain joins TRBV9 and TRBJ2-2, with D possibly matching TRBD1 (5 bases). Deletions cut 0 bases from V and 6 bases from J, with 15 bases between. The germline CDR1 and CDR2 sequences are SGDLS and YYNGEE. The CDR3 is 16 residues long. This CDR3 reads CASSVGSGLISGELFF. The CDR3 nucleotides are TGTGCCAGCAGCGTAGGGTCAGGGCTTATCTCCGGGGAGCTGTTTTTT.

The rearrangement joins TRBV11-2 to TRBJ2-3, with TRBD2 identical over 8 bases. J lost 7 bases, V lost 5 bases, and 23 bases had no gene match. CDR3 length: 19 residues. Germline-derived CDR1 and CDR2 are SGHAT and FQNNGV. CDR3 nucleotide sequence: TGTGCCAGCAGCCGTTCCGTAGTGTCGAGCGGGAGTGCCTCAAATACGCAGTATTTT. This codes for CASSRSVVSSGSASNTQYF.

This rearrangement joins TRBV30 to TRBJ1-1; D not certain. Trimming took 3 bases from V and 3 from J, leaving 11 bases between them. There are 13 residues in the CDR3. Germline lookup yields CDR1 GTSNPN and CDR2 SVGIG (reference sequence). The CDR3, as DNA: TGTGCCTGGAGCAAAACGGGAGACACTGAAGCTTTCTTT. Translated, it gives CAWSKTGDTEAFF.

This clone was found a few times. The chain combines TRBV4-3 with TRBJ2-1; TRBD2 matches at 11 bases. In germline, CDR1 is LGHNA, CDR2 YSLEER. V shed 4 bases and J 4 bases; nucleotides not matched to a gene: 6. The CDR3 is 16 residues long. This chain's CDR3 is CASSLTGTSGYNEQFF. Written as DNA, the CDR3 is TGCGCCAGCAGCCTTACCGGGACTAGCGGATACAATGAGCAGTTCTTC.

Only one count was recorded for this clone. The chain has TRBV2 and TRBJ2-1; 7 bases map to TRBD2. The germline V gene encodes CDR1 SNHLY and CDR2 FYNNEI. The CDR3 runs to 15 residues. After removal of 6 bases from V and 5 bases from J, the junction contained 10 bases not matched to a gene. The CDR3 loop is CASRGEGLPHNEQFF. CDR3 DNA: TGTGCCAGCAGGGGGGAGGGACTACCTCACAATGAGCAGTTCTTC.

This clone was seen a few times. The chain employs TRBV6-1 and TRBJ1-6; TRBD1 agrees at 7 bases. After removal of 4 bases from V and 10 bases from J, the junction contained 7 bases not matched to a gene. This CDR3 is built from 14 residues. Germline loops: CDR1 MNHNS, CDR2 SASEGT. CDR3 sequence: CASSGGGGGSPLHF. CDR3 in DNA: TGTGCCAGCAGTGGAGGAGGGGGCGGATCACCCCTCCACTTT.

Only a few counts were recorded for this clone. Written as DNA, the CDR3 is TGTGCCAGCAGTGAATTGGGGGTACGGAGCTACGAGCAGTACTTC. This translates into CASSELGVRSYEQYF. The genes are TRBV25-1 and TRBJ2-7; D is tentatively TRBD1 or TRBD2 (5 bases each). Trimming shortened V by 1 base and J by 3 bases, and 13 bases separated the two germline ends. Germline V CDR1 and CDR2: MGHDK, SYGVNS. The CDR3 has 15 amino acids.

The chain recombines TRBV20-1 with TRBJ2-7; the D is unclear. The V and J ends lost 6 bases and 3 bases respectively, with 9 bases between them. The CDR3 totals 11 residues. The V gene's germline CDR1 is DFQATT and CDR2 SNEGSKA (reference sequence). As DNA, the CDR3 is TGCAGTGCCCCCTTCGTCTACGAGCAGTACTTC. Its translation: CSAPFVYEQYF.

The rearrangement joins TRBV6-1 to TRBJ2-5, with D possibly matching TRBD2 (6 bases). Trimming removed 1 base from V and 2 bases from J, with 17 bases in between. CDR1 MNHNS and CDR2 SASEGT come from the germline V gene. This CDR3 region has 17 residues. The CDR3, as DNA: TGTGCCAGCAGTGAAGGACTGGGGGGAGGCGTTCAAGAGACCCAGTACTTC. Protein product: CASSEGLGGGVQETQYF.

The chain carries TRBV19 and TRBJ1-3; no firm D call. The germline gives CDR1 LNHDA, CDR2 SQIVND (reference sequence). The CDR3 covers 16 residues. Deletions cut 3 bases from V and 1 base from J, with 13 bases between. CDR3 loop: CASSMSGVRSGNTIYF. As DNA, the CDR3 is TGTGCCAGTAGTATGAGCGGAGTGAGATCTGGAAACACCATATATTTT.

V usage is TRBV9 and J usage is TRBJ2-7, with D unclear. The CDR3 has 11 residues. V shed 1 base and J shed 5 bases, with 4 bases lying between them. The germline gives CDR1 SGDLS, CDR2 YYNGEE. This CDR3 reads CASSVINEQYF. The CDR3 nucleotides are TGTGCCAGCAGCGTAATTAACGAGCAGTACTTC.